Described below is a single TCR beta chain sequence and its context. What it binds is not known. This CDR3 contains 16 residues. Germline values: CDR1 MGHDK, CDR2 SYGVNS. Trimming took 8 bases from V and 0 from J, leaving 14 bases between them. The primer mix had 60 Vbeta and 13 Jbeta primers. Generated by immunoSEQ multiplex PCR, the TCRdb table keeps only in-frame clones and is missing some. Of about 110,000 clones in the sample, roughly 63% were seen once. This sample is drawn from a study of cytomegalovirus exposure and HLA in healthy donors. The overall study: Early released data comprised some 85 million unique TCRs from HLA-typed donors. Study observations and caveats: In a later analysis, TCR association rates varied by HLA locus: DRB1 most, HLA-C fewest. Association of a missense DCLRE1C variant with TCR beta V- and J-gene trimming was reported in a later analysis. The listing of 150 to 200 TCR beta chains classed them as cytomegalovirus-associated.

The material sequenced was PBMCs. This receptor was obtained from a woman in her 70s in good health and CMV-seropositive. V is TRBV25-1 and J is TRBJ2-6, with D tentatively TRBD2 (7 bases). CDR3 loop: CASRGAGGSGANVLTF. CDR3 coding DNA: TGTGCCAGCCGGGGGGCAGGTGGCTCTGGGGCCAACGTCCTGACTTTC.